These T cell receptor beta chains were read from a single sample in a study of multiple sclerosis patients with progressive multifocal leukoencephalopathy. TCRdb keeps only in-frame clones here, not all; method: immunoSEQ multiplex PCR. The table lists tens of thousands of clones, around 85% of them singletons. Sequences were derived from PBMCs, sampled from a patient treated with natalizumab. Every receptor here comes from a woman aged 25 to 39 with progressive multifocal leukoencephalopathy. Both conserved end residues are part of each CDR3. Each record gives: J gene, clone size, D gene, V gene, CDR3 protein, CDR3 DNA. The D gene is left open where the match is weak. Clone size, where shown, is once, few, many, or a class for clones that have expanded.

j_gene: TRBJ2-6
abundance: .
d_gene: TRBD1
v_gene: TRBV6-4
CDR3aa: CASGTGGSGANVLTF
CDR3nt: TGTGCCAGCGGGACAGGGGGCTCTGGGGCCAACGTCCTGACTTTC

j_gene: TRBJ2-3
abundance: .
d_gene: TRBD2
v_gene: TRBV28
CDR3aa: CASSAPSGGDTQYF
CDR3nt: TGTGCCAGCAGTGCCCCTAGCGGGGGGGATACGCAGTATTTT

j_gene: TRBJ2-7
abundance: .
d_gene: .
v_gene: TRBV15
CDR3aa: CATSRDLGPYEQYF
CDR3nt: TGTGCCACCAGCAGAGATCTGGGCCCCTACGAGCAGTACTTC

j_gene: TRBJ2-7
abundance: once
d_gene: TRBD2
v_gene: TRBV12-5
CDR3aa: CASGLVTSGRAPYEQYF
CDR3nt: TGTGCTAGTGGTTTGGTAACTAGCGGGAGGGCCCCCTACGAGCAGTACTTC

j_gene: TRBJ2-7
abundance: .
d_gene: TRBD2
v_gene: TRBV13
CDR3aa: CASSPRTSGASYEQYF
CDR3nt: TGTGCCAGCAGCCCTCGGACTAGCGGGGCATCCTACGAGCAGTACTTC

j_gene: TRBJ2-5
abundance: .
d_gene: TRBD1
v_gene: TRBV7-6
CDR3aa: CASRAGQGQETQYF
CDR3nt: TGTGCCAGCAGGGCGGGACAGGGACAAGAGACCCAGTACTTC

j_gene: TRBJ1-5
abundance: once
d_gene: TRBD1
v_gene: TRBV28
CDR3aa: CASLAGGSGGVQPQHF
CDR3nt: TGTGCCAGCCTAGCAGGGGGCTCGGGGGGGGTTCAGCCCCAGCATTTT

j_gene: TRBJ2-1
abundance: .
d_gene: TRBD2
v_gene: TRBV19
CDR3aa: CASSMRGGLASPRQFF
CDR3nt: TGTGCCAGTAGTATGCGTGGGGGACTAGCGAGCCCCCGACAGTTCTTC

j_gene: TRBJ2-3
abundance: few
d_gene: .
v_gene: TRBV28
CDR3aa: CASSSLDGTDTQYF
CDR3nt: TGTGCCAGCAGTTCCCTGGACGGCACAGATACGCAGTATTTT

j_gene: TRBJ2-7
abundance: .
d_gene: .
v_gene: TRBV7-3
CDR3aa: CASSLTSGAEQYF
CDR3nt: TGTGCCAGCAGCTTAACGTCGGGTGCCGAGCAGTACTTC

j_gene: TRBJ2-5
abundance: .
d_gene: TRBD2
v_gene: TRBV6-6
CDR3aa: CASAHVSGGAGEQYF
CDR3nt: TGTGCCAGCGCCCACGTTAGCGGGGGGGCTGGGGAGCAGTACTTC

j_gene: TRBJ1-1
abundance: once
d_gene: TRBD1
v_gene: TRBV30
CDR3aa: CAYQQGNTEAFF
CDR3nt: TGTGCCTATCAACAGGGGAACACTGAGGCTTTCTTT

j_gene: TRBJ1-1
abundance: .
d_gene: .
v_gene: TRBV14
CDR3aa: CASSQDPRWADTEAFF
CDR3nt: TGTGCCAGCAGCCAAGATCCCAGGTGGGCGGACACTGAAGCTTTCTTT

j_gene: TRBJ2-7
abundance: once
d_gene: TRBD1
v_gene: TRBV28
CDR3aa: CASSLSSGGYEQYF
CDR3nt: TGTGCCAGCAGTTTATCTTCAGGGGGCTACGAGCAGTACTTC

j_gene: TRBJ1-2
abundance: .
d_gene: .
v_gene: TRBV5-1
CDR3aa: CASSLGLTRGYTF
CDR3nt: TGCGCCAGCAGCTTGGGCCTGACCCGAGGCTACACCTTC

j_gene: TRBJ2-7
abundance: .
d_gene: .
v_gene: TRBV5-5
CDR3aa: CASSPNYEQYF
CDR3nt: TGTGCCAGCAGTCCTAATTACGAGCAGTACTTC

j_gene: TRBJ2-7
abundance: .
d_gene: TRBD2
v_gene: TRBV7-6
CDR3aa: CASSLGEWEGEQYF
CDR3nt: TGTGCCAGCAGCTTAGGAGAGTGGGAGGGCGAGCAGTACTTC

j_gene: TRBJ2-6
abundance: .
d_gene: .
v_gene: TRBV11-2
CDR3aa: CAGSVGQPGANVLTF
CDR3nt: TGTGCCGGCAGCGTAGGTCAGCCCGGGGCCAACGTCCTGACTTTC

j_gene: TRBJ2-5
abundance: .
d_gene: TRBD2
v_gene: TRBV11-3
CDR3aa: CASSPGDSGGARETQYF
CDR3nt: TGTGCCAGCAGCCCAGGGGATAGCGGGGGGGCTAGAGAGACCCAGTACTTC

j_gene: TRBJ1-3
abundance: .
d_gene: TRBD1
v_gene: TRBV30
CDR3aa: CAWSGLLRQGRNTIYF
CDR3nt: TGTGCCTGGAGTGGGCTCCTTAGACAGGGAAGAAACACCATATATTTT

j_gene: TRBJ2-6
abundance: .
d_gene: .
v_gene: TRBV29-1
CDR3aa: CSVEGFSGANVLTF
CDR3nt: TGCAGCGTTGAGGGGTTCTCTGGGGCCAACGTCCTGACTTTC

j_gene: TRBJ1-5
abundance: .
d_gene: .
v_gene: TRBV6-1
CDR3aa: CASSDGRALGNQPQHF
CDR3nt: TGTGCCAGCAGTGACGGGCGGGCCCTTGGCAATCAGCCCCAGCATTTT

j_gene: TRBJ2-7
abundance: .
d_gene: .
v_gene: TRBV5-1
CDR3aa: CASSLGGTAAYEQYF
CDR3nt: TGCGCCAGCAGCTTGGGGGGGACTGCCGCCTACGAGCAGTACTTC

j_gene: TRBJ2-3
abundance: .
d_gene: .
v_gene: TRBV10-3
CDR3aa: CAISGPSTDTQYF
CDR3nt: TGTGCCATCAGTGGTCCAAGCACAGATACGCAGTATTTT

j_gene: TRBJ1-4
abundance: once
d_gene: .
v_gene: TRBV4-3
CDR3aa: CASSQDPLADMNEKLFF
CDR3nt: TGCGCCAGCAGCCAAGATCCGCTAGCGGACATGAATGAAAAACTGTTTTTT

j_gene: TRBJ2-2
abundance: once
d_gene: TRBD2
v_gene: TRBV5-6
CDR3aa: CASSVLGLADNTGELFF
CDR3nt: TGTGCCAGCAGCGTACTGGGACTAGCGGACAACACCGGGGAGCTGTTTTTT

j_gene: TRBJ1-2
abundance: .
d_gene: .
v_gene: TRBV5-6
CDR3aa: CASSPTGLYGYTF
CDR3nt: TGTGCCAGCAGCCCTACAGGGCTCTATGGCTACACCTTC

j_gene: TRBJ1-5
abundance: .
d_gene: TRBD1
v_gene: TRBV4-1
CDR3aa: CASSQDDRGSQPQHF
CDR3nt: TGCGCCAGCAGCCAAGACGACAGGGGTTCGCAGCCCCAGCATTTT

j_gene: TRBJ1-3
abundance: .
d_gene: .
v_gene: TRBV7-9
CDR3aa: CASSSPSAGPGSGNTIYF
CDR3nt: TGTGCCAGCAGCTCCCCCTCGGCAGGCCCTGGATCTGGAAACACCATATATTTT

j_gene: TRBJ1-3
abundance: .
d_gene: .
v_gene: TRBV28
CDR3aa: CASSLSGKHGNTIYF
CDR3nt: TGTGCCAGCAGTTTATCGGGGAAGCATGGAAACACCATATATTTT

j_gene: TRBJ2-5
abundance: few
d_gene: TRBD2
v_gene: TRBV10-3
CDR3aa: CATKGLAGVETQYF
CDR3nt: TGTGCCACCAAGGGACTAGCGGGAGTGGAGACCCAGTACTTC

j_gene: TRBJ1-1
abundance: once
d_gene: .
v_gene: TRBV6-5
CDR3aa: CASSYSGHNTEAFF
CDR3nt: TGTGCCAGCAGTTACTCGGGGCATAACACTGAAGCTTTCTTT

j_gene: TRBJ1-2
abundance: .
d_gene: .
v_gene: TRBV5-1
CDR3aa: CASSQGEPAYGYTF
CDR3nt: TGCGCCAGCAGCCAAGGAGAACCGGCCTATGGCTACACCTTC

j_gene: TRBJ1-2
abundance: .
d_gene: .
v_gene: TRBV18
CDR3aa: CASALEPNGGYTF
CDR3nt: TGTGCCAGCGCCCTTGAGCCCAATGGGGGCTACACCTTC

j_gene: TRBJ2-3
abundance: .
d_gene: TRBD1
v_gene: TRBV2
CDR3aa: CASPSRDSSTDTQYF
CDR3nt: TGTGCCAGCCCCAGCCGGGACAGTAGCACAGATACGCAGTATTTT